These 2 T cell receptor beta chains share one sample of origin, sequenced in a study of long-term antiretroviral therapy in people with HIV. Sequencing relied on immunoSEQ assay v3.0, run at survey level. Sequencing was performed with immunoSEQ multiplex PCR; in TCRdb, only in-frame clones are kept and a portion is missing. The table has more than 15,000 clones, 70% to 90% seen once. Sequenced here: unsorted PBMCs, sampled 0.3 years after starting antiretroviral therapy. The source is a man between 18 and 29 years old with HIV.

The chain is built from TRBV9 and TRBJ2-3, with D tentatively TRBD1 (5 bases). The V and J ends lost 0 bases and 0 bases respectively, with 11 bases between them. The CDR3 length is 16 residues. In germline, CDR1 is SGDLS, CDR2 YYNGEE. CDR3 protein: CASSVGTTPSTDTQYF. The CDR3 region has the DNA TGTGCCAGCAGCGTAGGGACAACACCAAGCACAGATACGCAGTATTTT.

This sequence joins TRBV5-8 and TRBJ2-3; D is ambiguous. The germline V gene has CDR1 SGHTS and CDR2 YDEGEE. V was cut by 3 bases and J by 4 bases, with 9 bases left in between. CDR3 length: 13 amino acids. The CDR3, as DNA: TGTGCCAGCAGCTATAAGGCAGCAGATACGCAGTATTTT. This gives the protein CASSYKAADTQYF. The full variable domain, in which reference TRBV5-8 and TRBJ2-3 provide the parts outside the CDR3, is EAGVTQSPTHLIKTRGQQATLRCSPISGHTSVYWYQQALGLGLQFLLWYDEGEERNRGNFPPRFSGRQFPNYSSELNVNALELEDSALYLCASSYKAADTQYFGPGTRLTVL.